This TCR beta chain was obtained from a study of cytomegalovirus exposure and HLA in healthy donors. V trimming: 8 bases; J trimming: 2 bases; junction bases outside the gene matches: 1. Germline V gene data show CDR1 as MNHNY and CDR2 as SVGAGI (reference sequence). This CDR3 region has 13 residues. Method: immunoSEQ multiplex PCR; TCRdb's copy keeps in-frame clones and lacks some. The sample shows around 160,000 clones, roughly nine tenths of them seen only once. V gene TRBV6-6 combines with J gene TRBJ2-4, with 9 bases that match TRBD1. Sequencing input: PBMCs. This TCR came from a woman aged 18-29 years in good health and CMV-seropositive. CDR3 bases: TGTGCCAGCGGACAGGGGACCAAAAACATTCAGTACTTC. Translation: CASGQGTKNIQYF.